This T cell receptor beta chain was sequenced in a study of cytomegalovirus exposure and HLA in healthy donors. Study findings and constraints: For presence/absence analyses, sequencing depth was assumed to be roughly uniform across donors. What was likely a sequencing artifact was a cluster of highly shared sequence variants.

It was with 60 Vbeta and 13 Jbeta primers that the PCR ran. Generated by immunoSEQ multiplex PCR, the TCRdb table keeps only in-frame clones and is missing some. The data show some 150,000 clones, approximately 79% seen once. This clone appeared a few times. Its antigen is not known. Unrecorded immune exposures were likely, despite nominal health at sampling. The CDR3 runs to 19 residues. J gave up 6 bases and V 3 bases, and 19 bases lay outside the gene matches. Germline CDR1 and CDR2: LGHNA and YNFKEQ. Sequenced: PBMCs. The chain joins TRBV4-2 to TRBJ1-5; 8 bases are a match to TRBD1. This TCR came from a woman between 50 and 59 years old in good health and CMV-seropositive. The CDR3 region is CASSQSGQGGSIVSQPQHF. CDR3 sequence (DNA): TGTGCCAGCAGCCAGTCAGGACAGGGAGGGTCCATTGTGAGTCAGCCCCAGCATTTT.